Below are 8 T cell receptor beta chains sequenced from a single sample in a study of cytomegalovirus exposure and HLA in healthy donors. In the PCR, 60 Vbeta and 13 Jbeta primers were used. Assay: immunoSEQ multiplex PCR; the TCRdb copy retains only in-frame clones and omits some. Among 150,000 to 200,000 clones listed, 70% to 80% were seen once. The specimen was PBMCs. The receptors originated from a man younger than 45 in good health and CMV-seronegative.

This clone came up many times. The chain uses TRBV5-5 and TRBJ1-1, with D perhaps TRBD1 (6 bases). The V gene lost 4 bases and the J gene lost 1 base, with 11 bases spanning the gap. The CDR3 sequence is 14 residues long. Germline lookup yields CDR1 SGHKS and CDR2 YYEKEE (reference sequence). The CDR3 loop is CASSRKTGNTEAFF. For the CDR3, the DNA is TGTGCCAGCAGCCGTAAGACAGGGAACACTGAAGCTTTCTTT. Variable domain in full (rest from reference TRBV5-5 and TRBJ1-1): DAGVTQSPTHLIKTRGQQVTLRCSPISGHKSVSWYQQVLGQGPQFIFQYYEKEERGRGNFPDRFSARQFPNYSSELNVNALLLGDSALYLCASSRKTGNTEAFFGQGTRLTVV.

V is TRBV9 and J is TRBJ1-2, with D hard to call. This CDR3 is 15 amino acids long. Germline V lookup: CDR1 SGDLS, CDR2 YYNGEE. V lost 8 bases, J lost 5 bases, and 22 bases lay in between. In DNA form, the CDR3 reads TGTGCCAGTAGTACTATGGGCGGGGTTTCATATGGCTACACCTTC. It yields the protein CASSTMGGVSYGYTF.

The V gene is TRBV5-4, the J gene TRBJ2-5; TRBD1 aligns across 7 bases. The trim removed 6 bases at V and 5 bases at J, leaving 7 bases unmatched. Looked up from germline, CDR1 is SGHNT and CDR2 is YYREEE (reference sequence). This CDR3 region has 13 residues. CDR3 loop: CASTNRGSETQYF. As DNA, the CDR3 is TGTGCCAGCACCAACAGGGGAAGCGAGACCCAGTACTTC.

The chain employs TRBV9 and TRBJ1-2; the D gene is possibly TRBD1 (6 bases). V gave up 4 bases and J gave up 4 bases, with 17 bases separating them. The CDR3 is 15 amino acids. Germline lookup yields CDR1 SGDLS and CDR2 YYNGEE. The DNA for the CDR3 is TGTGCCAGCAGCCCAGGGACATCGCTGGGCTATGGCTACACCTTC. Amino acids: CASSPGTSLGYGYTF. Combining the CDR3 with reference TRBV9 and TRBJ1-2 gives the whole variable domain DSGVTQTPKHLITATGQRVTLRCSPRSGDLSVYWYQQSLDQGLQFLIQYYNGEERAKGNILERFSAQQFPDLHSELNLSSLELGDSALYFCASSPGTSLGYGYTFGSGTRLTVV.

The CDR3 sequence: CASSPRQGLNNEQFF. The DNA for the CDR3 is TGTGCCAGCAGCCCCAGACAGGGGCTTAACAATGAGCAGTTCTTC. This chain joins TRBV7-9 and TRBJ2-1; 8 bases are a match to TRBD1. This CDR3 spans 15 amino acids. Germline values: CDR1 SEHNR, CDR2 FQNEAQ (reference sequence). V shed 5 bases and J 5 bases; nucleotides not matched to a gene: 8.

In its sample, this clone was seen a few times. This chain links TRBV4-1 with TRBJ2-5, with 8 nucleotides matching TRBD1. This CDR3 is built from 16 residues. The V and J ends lost 2 bases and 5 bases, in that order; junction bases with no gene match: 10. The germline V gene encodes CDR1 MGHRA and CDR2 YSYEKL. CDR3 loop: CASSQTGTGGAETQYF. CDR3 bases: TGCGCCAGCAGCCAAACCGGGACAGGAGGTGCGGAGACCCAGTACTTC.

J is TRBJ2-7 and V is TRBV7-2, with TRBD1 matching over 10 bases. V lost 5 bases and J lost 5; bases outside the gene matches: 9. The CDR3 totals 15 residues. Germline CDR1 reads SGHTA; CDR2 reads FQGNSA. The CDR3 loop is CASSPSRDRGHEQYF. For the CDR3, the DNA is TGTGCCAGCAGCCCTAGTAGGGACAGGGGACACGAGCAGTACTTC.

The chain employs TRBV4-2 and TRBJ2-7; TRBD2 matches 9 bases. Unmatched junction bases numbered 7, after V lost 0 bases and J lost 4 bases. Germline V CDR1 and CDR2: LGHNA, YNFKEQ. This CDR3 is built from 16 residues. For the CDR3, the DNA is TGTGCCAGCAGCCAAGAAGGGCGGGAGGGTTCGTACGAGCAGTACTTC. Residues: CASSQEGREGSYEQYF.